Listed below are T cell receptor beta chains from one sample, sequenced in a study of CD8 T cells in ankylosing spondylitis. One entry per CDR3 protein results from TCRdb running MiXCR on the 5' RACE reads. The repertoire consists of over 700,000 distinct CDR3 sequences, with roughly 19% occurring once and the leading ten covering about 19%. Sequenced sample: blood, either unsorted or a sorted T cell fraction (not recorded which). The receptors here all came from a male donor with ankylosing spondylitis. CDR3s include the opening cysteine and the closing phenylalanine or tryptophan. Each record gives: V gene, D gene, J gene, clone size, CDR3 DNA, CDR3 protein. A D gene is named only where the DNA matches it firmly. Clone size is given for some rows only: seen once, a few or many times, or a class if the clone is expanded.

V gene: TRBV12-3/TRBV12-4
D gene: TRBD2
J gene: TRBJ2-1
clone size: .
CDR3 DNA: TGTGCCAGCAGGGCCCTAGCGGAACCCTACAATGAGCAGTTCTTC
CDR3 protein: CASRALAEPYNEQFF

V gene: TRBV5-1
D gene: .
J gene: TRBJ1-1
clone size: few
CDR3 DNA: TGCGCCAGCAGCTTGGAGTCCGGCAGGGTTACTGAAGCTTTCTTT
CDR3 protein: CASSLESGRVTEAFF

V gene: TRBV20-1
D gene: .
J gene: TRBJ2-7
clone size: many
CDR3 DNA: TGCAGTGCTAGGGGAGTCAGTAGCGGACCCTACGAGCAGTACTTC
CDR3 protein: CSARGVSSGPYEQYF

V gene: TRBV4-2
D gene: .
J gene: TRBJ2-7
clone size: many
CDR3 DNA: TGTGCCAGCAGCCAAGTAGGTTTCGAGCAGTACTTC
CDR3 protein: CASSQVGFEQYF

V gene: TRBV6-6
D gene: .
J gene: TRBJ2-6
clone size: few
CDR3 DNA: TGTGCCAGCAGTGCCGGGACCGCCAACGTCCTGACTTTC
CDR3 protein: CASSAGTANVLTF

V gene: TRBV5-6
D gene: .
J gene: TRBJ2-3
clone size: .
CDR3 DNA: TGTGCCAGCAGCTCCTTCGACGTAGGGCAGTATTTT
CDR3 protein: CASSSFDVGQYF

V gene: TRBV27
D gene: TRBD1
J gene: TRBJ1-1
clone size: few
CDR3 DNA: TGTGCCAGCAGTATAGGGACAGGGAGGGACACTGAAGCTTTCTTT
CDR3 protein: CASSIGTGRDTEAFF

V gene: TRBV10-3
D gene: TRBD2
J gene: TRBJ2-7
clone size: .
CDR3 DNA: TGTGCCATCAGTGAGTCTTTAGGACTAGCAGCCTACGAGCAGTACTTC
CDR3 protein: CAISESLGLAAYEQYF

V gene: TRBV5-1
D gene: TRBD2
J gene: TRBJ2-7
clone size: .
CDR3 DNA: TGCGCCAGCAGCTTGGCCTGGACTAGCGGGAGCGACGAGCAGTACTTC
CDR3 protein: CASSLAWTSGSDEQYF

V gene: TRBV14
D gene: TRBD2
J gene: TRBJ2-3
clone size: .
CDR3 DNA: TGTGCCAGCAGCCAAGAAGACGCTAGCGGGAGTCTTGCAGATACGCAGTATTTT
CDR3 protein: CASSQEDASGSLADTQYF

V gene: TRBV4-2
D gene: .
J gene: TRBJ2-4
clone size: few
CDR3 DNA: TGTGCCAGCAGCCAAGGGGGGCAGCTGATTCAGTACTTC
CDR3 protein: CASSQGGQLIQYF

V gene: TRBV12-3/TRBV12-4
D gene: TRBD1
J gene: TRBJ1-5
clone size: .
CDR3 DNA: TGTGCCAGCAGACCAGGACAGGGGAGGGGTCAGCCCCAGCATTTT
CDR3 protein: CASRPGQGRGQPQHF

V gene: TRBV4-2
D gene: TRBD1
J gene: TRBJ1-6
clone size: few
CDR3 DNA: TGTGCCAGCAGCCAAGCTCAGGGGGTAATGGATTCACCCCTCCACTTT
CDR3 protein: CASSQAQGVMDSPLHF

V gene: TRBV12-3/TRBV12-4
D gene: .
J gene: TRBJ2-1
clone size: few
CDR3 DNA: TGTGCCAGCAGTTTAAGGGACACCCTCTGGGAGCAGTTCTTC
CDR3 protein: CASSLRDTLWEQFF

V gene: TRBV6-1
D gene: .
J gene: TRBJ2-5
clone size: .
CDR3 DNA: TGTGCCAGCAGCGGATGGGGGTTAGAGACCCAGTACTTC
CDR3 protein: CASSGWGLETQYF

V gene: TRBV7-8
D gene: .
J gene: TRBJ1-3
clone size: many
CDR3 DNA: TGTGCCAGCAGCTTAGGGGGGGCGCGGGGAAACACCATATATTTT
CDR3 protein: CASSLGGARGNTIYF

V gene: TRBV7-9
D gene: TRBD2
J gene: TRBJ2-1
clone size: once
CDR3 DNA: TGTGCCAGCAGCTTATACGGGACTAGCGGGTACAATGAGCAGTTCTTC
CDR3 protein: CASSLYGTSGYNEQFF

V gene: TRBV27
D gene: .
J gene: TRBJ2-2
clone size: few
CDR3 DNA: TGTGCCAGCAGTTTAAATTGGGGAGAGGAGCTGTTTTTT
CDR3 protein: CASSLNWGEELFF

V gene: TRBV4-1
D gene: .
J gene: TRBJ2-3
clone size: few
CDR3 DNA: TGCGCCAGCAGCCAAGTTGATATGGGCTTCGCAGATACGCAGTATTTT
CDR3 protein: CASSQVDMGFADTQYF

V gene: TRBV7-2
D gene: TRBD2
J gene: TRBJ2-2
clone size: few
CDR3 DNA: TGTGCCAGCAGCTTAGCGCCGACGGGGGGAAGTACTGGGGAGCTGTTTTTT
CDR3 protein: CASSLAPTGGSTGELFF

V gene: TRBV7-9
D gene: .
J gene: TRBJ2-3
clone size: .
CDR3 DNA: TGTGCCAGCAGCTTAGTCGGCACCCATACGCAGTATTTT
CDR3 protein: CASSLVGTHTQYF

V gene: TRBV15
D gene: .
J gene: TRBJ2-7
clone size: .
CDR3 DNA: TGTGCCACCAGCAGAGAGCAGGGTCGCGAGCAGTACTTC
CDR3 protein: CATSREQGREQYF

V gene: TRBV16
D gene: .
J gene: TRBJ1-1
clone size: .
CDR3 DNA: TGTGCCAGCAGCCAATCTCGGGTCTCGAACACTGAAGCTTTCTTT
CDR3 protein: CASSQSRVSNTEAFF

V gene: TRBV18
D gene: .
J gene: TRBJ2-2
clone size: .
CDR3 DNA: TGTGCCAGCTCACCCGTAGGGGACACCGGGGAGCTGTTTTTT
CDR3 protein: CASSPVGDTGELFF

V gene: TRBV3-1
D gene: .
J gene: TRBJ1-5
clone size: .
CDR3 DNA: TGTGCCAGCAGCAAACATAACGGCAGGGCCTATAGCAATCAGCCCCAGCATTTT
CDR3 protein: CASSKHNGRAYSNQPQHF

V gene: TRBV5-1
D gene: .
J gene: TRBJ1-5
clone size: many
CDR3 DNA: TGCGCCAGCAGCTTCAGGGGCCCTCAGCCCCAGCATTTT
CDR3 protein: CASSFRGPQPQHF

V gene: TRBV6-1
D gene: .
J gene: TRBJ2-5
clone size: .
CDR3 DNA: TGTGCCAGCAGCAAACCGGGACCGCCAGAGACCCAGTACTTC
CDR3 protein: CASSKPGPPETQYF

V gene: TRBV28
D gene: .
J gene: TRBJ2-2
clone size: .
CDR3 DNA: TGTGCCAGCAGTTATACGGCGGGACAGAACACCGGGGAGCTGTTTTTT
CDR3 protein: CASSYTAGQNTGELFF